The 11 T cell receptor beta chains below come from one sample, sequenced in a study of T cells after yellow fever vaccination. TCRdb re-called the 5' RACE reads through MiXCR, storing one row per CDR3 protein. The table includes more than 300,000 distinct CDR3 sequences, roughly 10% detected once. The material sequenced was CD4+ T cells sorted from PBMCs, taken 45 days after the yellow fever booster vaccination. Source of these receptors: a young man who received the YFV17D yellow fever vaccine.

This clonotype was observed a handful of times. The CDR3 region has the DNA TGTGCCAGCAGTGAAATGGGGAAGTATGGCTACACCTTC. Protein: CASSEMGKYGYTF. The V call is TRBV25-1, the J call TRBJ1-2; no clear D gene. V lost 2 bases and J 5 bases, leaving 9 bases between the germline ends. There are 13 residues in the CDR3. CDR1 and CDR2 (germline): MGHDK, SYGVNS.

This clonotype occurred a few times. This CDR3 is CATSDYRATGELFF. The DNA for the CDR3 is TGTGCCACCAGTGATTACCGGGCAACCGGGGAGCTGTTTTTT. The V and J genes are TRBV24-1 and TRBJ2-2; D remains ambiguous. Germline CDR1 reads KGHDR; CDR2 reads SFDVKD. The length of the CDR3 is 14 residues. V lost 2 bases and J lost 5, with 8 bases in between.

The sample holds a few counts of this clonotype. This chain joins TRBV5-1 and TRBJ2-1; 16 bases agree with TRBD2. J gave up 0 bases and V 4 bases, and 7 bases lay outside the gene matches. The germline V gene encodes CDR1 SGHRS and CDR2 YFSETQ. This CDR3 contains 19 residues. The CDR3 is CASSVGLAGGRSSYNEQFF. For the CDR3, the DNA is TGCGCCAGCAGCGTGGGACTAGCGGGGGGGCGAAGCTCCTACAATGAGCAGTTCTTC.

The chain joins TRBV6-2 or TRBV6-3 to TRBJ1-5, with 11 positions matching TRBD1. This CDR3 comprises 15 residues. V lost 0 bases to trimming and J lost 9 bases; unmatched junction nucleotides: 4. The germline gives CDR1 MNHEY, CDR2 SVGEGT. The DNA for the CDR3 is TGTGCCAGCAGTTACTCGGGACAGGGGGGACGGCCCCAGCATTTT. Residues: CASSYSGQGGRPQHF.

This clonotype showed up many times. The V gene is TRBV20-1, the J gene TRBJ2-1; 8 nucleotides agree with TRBD2. This CDR3 has 15 amino acids. Germline V gives CDR1 DFQATT, CDR2 SNEGSKA (reference sequence). J gave up 8 bases and V 0 bases, and 9 bases lay outside the gene matches. The CDR3 loop is CSARDPGGSNYEQFF. CDR3 nucleotide sequence: TGCAGTGCTAGAGATCCGGGGGGGTCTAATTATGAGCAGTTCTTC.

V and J are TRBV19 and TRBJ2-6; D unresolved. The V gene's germline CDR1 is LNHDA and CDR2 SQIVND (reference sequence). V gave up 7 bases and J gave up 4 bases, with 14 bases separating them. This CDR3 contains 15 residues. This chain's CDR3 is CASTAFQAGANVLTF. CDR3 nucleotides: TGTGCCAGTACTGCCTTTCAGGCAGGGGCCAACGTCCTGACTTTC.

The chain employs TRBV7-3 and TRBJ1-1, with D unclear. Per germline, CDR1 SGHTA and CDR2 FQGTGA. The V and J ends lost 5 bases and 0 bases respectively, with 13 bases between them. The CDR3 is 15 amino acids. The CDR3 region is CASSQDGQVNTEAFF. Written as DNA, the CDR3 is TGTGCCAGCAGCCAGGACGGGCAGGTGAACACTGAAGCTTTCTTT.

On this clonotype itself: A single base separates this from a much larger clone, so it may be a read error. The chain links TRBV7-2 to TRBJ2-4; D remains ambiguous. The CDR3 spans 14 residues. Germline CDR1 SGHTA, CDR2 FQGNSA. CDR3 residues: CASSLGSAKYIQYF. The CDR3 DNA reads as TGTGCCAGCAGCTTAGGGTCTGCCAAATACATTCAGTACTTC.

This clonotype has more than one count but fewer than ten. CDR3: CASSNAAGLGLHEQFF. CDR3 nucleotides: TGTGCCAGCTCAAATGCCGCGGGACTTGGGTTACATGAGCAGTTCTTC. The chain joins TRBV18 to TRBJ2-1; D might be TRBD2 (6 bases). The V end lost 5 bases, the J end lost 8 bases, and 22 bases lay between the germline ends. The CDR3 has 16 residues. CDR1 and CDR2 (germline): KGHSH, LQKENI.

The table lists this clonotype with a few counts. This chain joins TRBV6-6 and TRBJ2-1, with 9 nucleotides matching TRBD2. This CDR3 region has 17 residues. Trimming cost V 6 bases and J 2 bases; bases outside gene matches: 11. Looked up from germline, CDR1 is MNHNY and CDR2 is SVGAGI (reference sequence). CDR3 residues: CASSRRPSSGAYNEQFF. DNA for the CDR3: TGTGCCAGCAGCCGAAGGCCGTCTAGCGGGGCCTACAATGAGCAGTTCTTC.

This clonotype was recorded many times. The genes are TRBV12-3 or TRBV12-4 and TRBJ1-2; TRBD1 is a possible D gene (6 bases). The V end lost 6 bases, the J end lost 4 bases, and 12 bases lay between the germline ends. The CDR3 consists of 13 residues. The CDR3 DNA reads as TGTGCCAGCAGCAACAGGGAAAGCTATGGCTACACCTTC. Its protein is CASSNRESYGYTF.